This T cell receptor (beta chain) was profiled in a study of cytomegalovirus exposure and HLA in healthy donors. Study findings and constraints: The sole available immune exposure information was CMV serostatus. Both high specificity and high sensitivity reportedly marked the classifier's diagnosis of cytomegalovirus status. Reports indicate that TCR beta sequences accurately predicted the HLA-A and HLA-B alleles of most subjects. After further analysis at a later stage, roughly 15,000 TCR beta sequences were associated with HLA alleles at 0.05 false discovery rate.

The V segment lost 2 bases and the J segment 6 bases; nucleotides outside the gene matches: 5. This CDR3 has 15 amino acids. Germline V lookup: CDR1 SGHNT, CDR2 YYREEE (reference sequence). PCR primers comprised 60 Vbeta and 13 Jbeta primers. Some clones are missing from TCRdb's copy, which holds only in-frame ones; the method was immunoSEQ multiplex PCR. The table lists about 100,000 clones, around four fifths of them singletons. With regard to this clone: What it recognizes is unknown.

The receptor was derived from a man between 35 and 55 years old in good health and CMV-seronegative. V and J are TRBV5-4 and TRBJ2-6, with TRBD1 identical over 7 bases. The sequencing sample was made of PBMCs. The CDR3 nucleotides read TGTGCCAGCAGCTTTACAGGGGCGGAGGCCAACGTCCTGACTTTC. The encoded protein is CASSFTGAEANVLTF.